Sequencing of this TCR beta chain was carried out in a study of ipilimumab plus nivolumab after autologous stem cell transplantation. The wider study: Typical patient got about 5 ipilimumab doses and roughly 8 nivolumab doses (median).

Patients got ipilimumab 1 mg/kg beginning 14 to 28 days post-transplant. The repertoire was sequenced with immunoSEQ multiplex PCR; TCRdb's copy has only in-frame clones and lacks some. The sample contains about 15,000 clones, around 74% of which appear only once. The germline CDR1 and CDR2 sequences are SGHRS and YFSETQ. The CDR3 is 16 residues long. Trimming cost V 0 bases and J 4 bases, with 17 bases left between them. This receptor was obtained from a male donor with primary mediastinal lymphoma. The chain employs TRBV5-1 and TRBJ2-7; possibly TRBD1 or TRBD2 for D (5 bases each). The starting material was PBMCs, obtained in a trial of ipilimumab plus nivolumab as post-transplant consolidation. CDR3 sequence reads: CASSLALGARVYEQYF. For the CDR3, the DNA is TGCGCCAGCAGCTTGGCGCTCGGGGCCAGGGTTTACGAGCAGTACTTC. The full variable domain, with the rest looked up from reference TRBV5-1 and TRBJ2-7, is KAGVTQTPRYLIKTRGQQVTLSCSPISGHRSVSWYQQTPGQGLQFLFEYFSETQRNKGNFPGRFSGRQFSNSRSEMNVSTLELGDSALYLCASSLALGARVYEQYFGPGTRLTVT.